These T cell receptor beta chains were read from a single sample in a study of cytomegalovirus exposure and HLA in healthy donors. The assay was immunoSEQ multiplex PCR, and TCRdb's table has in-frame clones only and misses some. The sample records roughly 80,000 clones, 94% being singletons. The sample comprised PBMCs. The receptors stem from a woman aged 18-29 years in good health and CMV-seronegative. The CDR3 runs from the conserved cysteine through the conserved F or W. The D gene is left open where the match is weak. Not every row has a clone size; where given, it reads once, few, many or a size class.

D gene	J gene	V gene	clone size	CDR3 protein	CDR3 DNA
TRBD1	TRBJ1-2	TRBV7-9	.	CASSGQDNYGYTF	TGTGCCAGCTCGGGACAGGACAACTATGGCTACACCTTC
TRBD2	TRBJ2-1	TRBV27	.	CASSWSTSGDNEQFF	TGTGCCAGCAGTTGGTCCACTAGCGGGGACAATGAGCAGTTCTTC
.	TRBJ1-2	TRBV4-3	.	CASSKSPQGDYGYTF	TGCGCCAGCAGCAAAAGCCCCCAGGGTGACTATGGCTACACCTTC
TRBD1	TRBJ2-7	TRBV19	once	CASSRGQIYEQYF	TGTGCCAGTAGTAGGGGACAGATCTACGAGCAGTACTTC
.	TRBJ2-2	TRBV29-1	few	CSGGDSNTGELFF	TGCAGCGGGGGGGATTCTAACACCGGGGAGCTGTTTTTT
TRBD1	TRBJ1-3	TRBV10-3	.	CAISEGQAISGNTIYF	TGTGCCATCAGTGAGGGACAGGCAATTTCTGGAAACACCATATATTTT
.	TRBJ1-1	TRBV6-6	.	CASTHGGADEAFF	TGTGCCAGCACCCACGGGGGGGCTGATGAAGCTTTCTTT
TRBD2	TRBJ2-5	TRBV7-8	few	CASSPAGGKETQYF	TGTGCCAGCAGCCCAGCGGGGGGGAAAGAGACCCAGTACTTC
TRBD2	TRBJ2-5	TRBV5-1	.	CASSLNGGIQETQYF	TGCGCCAGCAGCTTGAACGGGGGGATACAAGAGACCCAGTACTTC
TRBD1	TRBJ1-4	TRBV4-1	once	CASSPETGTGSEKLFF	TGCGCCAGCAGCCCAGAAACCGGGACAGGGAGTGAAAAACTGTTTTTT
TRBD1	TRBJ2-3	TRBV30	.	CAWDRVDTQYF	TGTGCCTGGGACAGGGTCGATACGCAGTATTTT
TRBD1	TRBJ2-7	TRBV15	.	CATSRGQGAYEQYF	TGTGCCACCAGCAGGGGACAGGGGGCATACGAGCAGTACTTC
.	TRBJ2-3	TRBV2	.	CASSGLRGGDTQYF	TGTGCCAGCAGTGGTCTCCGGGGAGGAGATACGCAGTATTTT
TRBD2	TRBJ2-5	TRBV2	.	CASKTPELGGGGPQETQYF	TGTGCCAGCAAAACTCCCGAGCTGGGCGGGGGGGGACCCCAAGAGACCCAGTACTTC
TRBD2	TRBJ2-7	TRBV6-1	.	CASPRTSGAYEQYF	TGTGCCAGCCCCAGGACTAGCGGAGCTTACGAGCAGTACTTC
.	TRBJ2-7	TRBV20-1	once	CSQRTVYEQYF	TGCAGTCAGAGGACAGTTTACGAGCAGTACTTC
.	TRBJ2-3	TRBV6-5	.	CASRTDIASTDTQYF	TGTGCCAGCAGAACCGATATTGCGAGCACAGATACGCAGTATTTT
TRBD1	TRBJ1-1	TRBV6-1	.	CASNPQGTTEAFF	TGTGCCAGCAACCCACAGGGGACCACTGAAGCTTTCTTT
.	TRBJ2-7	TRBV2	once	CASSDYKDEQYF	TGTGCCAGCTCTGATTACAAAGACGAGCAGTACTTC
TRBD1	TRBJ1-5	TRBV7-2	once	CASSPPGQQAQPQHF	TGTGCCAGCAGCCCTCCGGGACAGCAGGCTCAGCCCCAGCATTTT
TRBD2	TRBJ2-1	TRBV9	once	CASSTRLAGDIKNYNEQFF	TGTGCCAGCAGCACCCGACTAGCGGGAGATATTAAAAACTACAATGAGCAGTTCTTC
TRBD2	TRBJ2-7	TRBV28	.	CASSLSGGLAFYEQYF	TGTGCCAGCAGCCTCAGTGGGGGACTAGCGTTCTACGAGCAGTACTTC
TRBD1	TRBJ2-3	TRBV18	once	CASSPVVQGAYAPDTQYF	TGTGCCAGCTCGCCGGTGGTACAGGGGGCGTATGCCCCAGATACGCAGTATTTT
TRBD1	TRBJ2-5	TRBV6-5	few	CASSPLGQGKETQYF	TGTGCCAGCAGCCCCCTCGGACAGGGGAAAGAGACCCAGTACTTC
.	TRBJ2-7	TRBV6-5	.	CASRRLSDYEQYF	TGTGCCAGCAGGCGTTTAAGTGACTACGAGCAGTACTTC
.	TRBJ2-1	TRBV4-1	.	CASSHVVAENNEQFF	TGCGCCAGCAGCCACGTAGTAGCGGAGAACAATGAGCAGTTCTTC
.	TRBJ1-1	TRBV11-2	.	CASSLAGTPWDTEAFF	TGTGCCAGCAGCTTAGCCGGGACACCTTGGGACACTGAAGCTTTCTTT
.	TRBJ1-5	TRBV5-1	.	CASSLEAGEPQHF	TGCGCCAGCAGCTTGGAAGCCGGGGAGCCCCAGCATTTT
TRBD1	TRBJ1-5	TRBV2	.	CASSRQGGSNQPQHF	TGTGCCAGCAGTAGACAGGGGGGAAGCAATCAGCCCCAGCATTTT
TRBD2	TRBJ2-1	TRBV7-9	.	CASSSGGGSYNEQFF	TGTGCCAGCAGCTCAGGCGGGGGCTCCTACAATGAGCAGTTCTTC
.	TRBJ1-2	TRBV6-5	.	CASQGIRYGYTF	TGTGCCAGTCAGGGTATTCGCTATGGCTACACCTTC
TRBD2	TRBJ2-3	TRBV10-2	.	CASSEGLAATDTQYF	TGCGCCAGCAGTGAAGGTCTAGCGGCCACAGATACGCAGTATTTT
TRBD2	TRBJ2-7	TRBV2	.	CASMEASGRKFIYEQYF	TGTGCCAGCATGGAGGCTAGCGGGAGGAAATTTATCTACGAGCAGTACTTC
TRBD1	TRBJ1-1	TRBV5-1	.	CASSSDRGSSGAFF	TGCGCCAGCAGCTCCGACAGGGGGTCCTCAGGAGCTTTCTTT
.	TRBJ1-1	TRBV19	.	CASSIWGRTRTTEAFF	TGTGCCAGTAGTATATGGGGCAGGACCCGAACCACTGAAGCTTTCTTT
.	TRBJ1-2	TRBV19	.	CASSRSRGLGRYTF	TGTGCCAGTAGCAGAAGTAGGGGCTTAGGGCGCTACACCTTC
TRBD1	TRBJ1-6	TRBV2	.	CASSRDSYNSPLHF	TGTGCCAGCAGCCGGGACAGTTATAATTCACCCCTCCACTTT
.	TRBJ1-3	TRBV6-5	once	CASSYGQPSGNTIYF	TGTGCCAGCAGTTACGGGCAACCCTCTGGAAACACCATATATTTT
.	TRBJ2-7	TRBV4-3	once	CASGELGSYEQYF	TGCGCCAGCGGGGAGTTAGGGTCCTACGAGCAGTACTTC
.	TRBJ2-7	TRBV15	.	CATSRDFEFYEQYF	TGTGCCACCAGCAGAGATTTTGAGTTCTACGAGCAGTACTTC
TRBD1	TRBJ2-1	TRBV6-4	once	CASSDSQGPVDEQFF	TGTGCCAGCAGTGACTCACAGGGGCCGGTCGATGAGCAGTTCTTC
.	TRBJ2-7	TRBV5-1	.	CASSTDRVSYEQYF	TGCGCCAGCAGCACGGACAGAGTCTCCTACGAGCAGTACTTC
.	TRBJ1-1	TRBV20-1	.	CSDRGASEAFF	TGCAGTGATAGGGGGGCTAGTGAAGCTTTCTTT